The rows below give T cell receptor beta chains drawn from one sample of a study of identical twins. TCRdb itself ran the 5' RACE reads through MiXCR, one entry per CDR3 protein. There are about 330,000 distinct CDR3 sequences in the sample; roughly an eighth occur only once, and approximately 7.5% lies in the top ten. Separately, the same data were catalogued under a study of yellow fever vaccine responses in identical twins.

The sequencing sample was made of CD8+ T cells sorted from blood. The receptors here all came from a woman between 18 and 30 years old in good health. Each CDR3 is given with its conserved first and last residue. A D gene is named only where the DNA matches it firmly. The size field is filled for only some rows; it gives once, few, many or a size class.

>TRBV7-2|TRBJ2-7|few|TRBD2
TGTGCCAGCAGCCCAAGCCCCTCTAGCGGGGCCTACGAGCAGTACTTC
CASSPSPSSGAYEQYF
>TRBV7-8|TRBJ1-4|few|NA
TGTGCCAGCAGCTTAGGTGAGGCGGCGGCCGAAAAACTGTTTTTT
CASSLGEAAAEKLFF
>TRBV24-1|TRBJ1-5|few|NA
TGTGCCACCAGTCTCCAACCGGACTTTTATCAGCCCCAGCATTTT
CATSLQPDFYQPQHF
>TRBV6-1|TRBJ2-2|NA|NA
TGTGCCAGCACAGTGCAGTACACCGGGGAGCTGTTTTTT
CASTVQYTGELFF
>TRBV25-1|TRBJ2-7|NA|NA
TGTGCCAGCAGTGGGGATAATGCCTACGAGCAGTACTTC
CASSGDNAYEQYF
>TRBV2|TRBJ1-1|few|NA
TGTGCCAGCGGATACAGTGAAAACTTTGAAGCTTTCTTT
CASGYSENFEAFF
>TRBV7-6|TRBJ2-1|NA|TRBD2
TGTGCCAGCAGCTCAACTCTAGCGGGGGGGTTGGATGAGCAGTTCTTC
CASSSTLAGGLDEQFF
>TRBV6-2/TRBV6-3|TRBJ2-5|many|TRBD2
TGTGCCAGCAGTTACCGCCAGACTAGCGGGAGAGGGAGGGATCAAGAGACCCAGTACTTC
CASSYRQTSGRGRDQETQYF
>TRBV29-1|TRBJ2-5|NA|NA
TGCGCCCTTTCCGTTGGGGACGGAACTCAAGAGACCCAGTACTTC
CALSVGDGTQETQYF
>TRBV2|TRBJ2-5|few|NA
TGTGCCAGCAATGACGAGACCCAGTACTTC
CASNDETQYF
>TRBV28|TRBJ2-1|many|NA
TGTGCCAGCAGTTTCTTGGGGACTCAAAAATCCTACAATGAGCAGTTCTTC
CASSFLGTQKSYNEQFF
>TRBV5-6|TRBJ2-2|few|TRBD1
TGTGCCAGCAGCGGAGAAGCCCCGGACAGGGAAGACCATAATTACTTCGGGGAGCTGTTTTTT
CASSGEAPDREDHNYFGELFF
>TRBV15|TRBJ2-1|NA|NA
TGTGCCACCAGCAGATCCAGCGACTCCTACAATGAGCAGTTCTTC
CATSRSSDSYNEQFF
>TRBV7-8|TRBJ2-3|once|TRBD2
TGTGCCAGCAGCTTCGGCGGGACTAGTCCAGATACGCAGTATTTT
CASSFGGTSPDTQYF
>TRBV12-5|TRBJ1-1|NA|TRBD1
TGTGCTAGTGGTGCAGGACAGGGCCCGAACACTGAAGCTTTCTTT
CASGAGQGPNTEAFF
>TRBV12-3/TRBV12-4|TRBJ2-1|many|NA
TGTGCCAGCGAGGGCTTCAGTGAGCAGTTCTTC
CASEGFSEQFF
>TRBV5-4|TRBJ2-1|NA|TRBD2
TGTGCCAGCAGCTACTTGACTAGCGTAATAAATGAGCAGTTCTTC
CASSYLTSVINEQFF
>TRBV5-1|TRBJ2-1|few|TRBD1
TGCGCCAGCAGCTTCTGGGACAGGGGAGACAATGAGCAGTTCTTC
CASSFWDRGDNEQFF
>TRBV7-9|TRBJ2-7|NA|NA
TGTGCCAGCAGCTCGGCGGGACACCCATACGAGCAGTACTTC
CASSSAGHPYEQYF
>TRBV7-8|TRBJ2-5|few|NA
TGTGCCAGCAGCTTTCTTCCTAATGGAGAGACCCAGTACTTC
CASSFLPNGETQYF
>TRBV10-2|TRBJ1-1|few|NA
TGCGCCAGCAGTGACGTGGGAAACGGAAACACTGAAGCTTTCTTT
CASSDVGNGNTEAFF
>TRBV12-3/TRBV12-4|TRBJ2-1|few|NA
TGTGCCAGCAGTTTCCGGAGACTCAATGAGCAGTTCTTC
CASSFRRLNEQFF
>TRBV10-3|TRBJ2-1|many|NA
TGTGCCATCAGTGAGTGGCAGGGGACCAACTACAATGAGCAGTTCTTC
CAISEWQGTNYNEQFF
>TRBV4-1|TRBJ2-7|many|NA
TGCGCCAGCAGCCAAGGGGGACTGAGTACCTACGAGCAGTACTTC
CASSQGGLSTYEQYF
>TRBV5-5|TRBJ2-3|many|NA
TGTGCCAGCTGCCTCATGGGGGGGCAGTATTTT
CASCLMGGQYF